This entry lists 30 T cell receptor beta chains sequenced from one sample in a study of blood T cells in healthy people across ages (dated by TCRdb to between 2015 and 2016). Receptors were amplified or captured by 5' RACE. Reads for this sample came from an Illumina HiSeq 2500. A second 7 to 11 cycle PCR used a sample-barcoded 5' primer and a J-beta primer mix. The raw public reads went through TCRdb reprocessing: fastp at Q25, MiXCR clone calling, in-frame beta chains kept. When rows share a CDR3 protein, they turn into one entry using the most common DNA and genes. The sample data list 890,000 or so distinct CDR3 sequences, and about 59% of these were observed just once. 28% of the sample is in the top ten clones. The sequenced material came from blood. Receptors were obtained from a man aged 25-45 years in good health.

This chain connects TRBV7-2 to TRBJ2-2; 8 positions agree with TRBD2. The J segment lost 7 bases and the V segment lost 10 bases, leaving 14 bases of the junction unmatched. From germline, CDR1 is SGHTA and CDR2 FQGNSA. The CDR3 contains 15 residues. The CDR3 DNA follows: TGTGCCATTACGAAGTGGGGACTAGGTCACGGGGAGCTGTTTTTT. This gives the protein CAITKWGLGHGELFF.

The V gene is TRBV7-9, the J gene TRBJ2-5, with a tentative D call TRBD1 (6 bases). V lost 2 bases and J lost 5, with 15 bases in between. Germline-derived CDR1 and CDR2 are SEHNR and FQNEAQ (reference sequence). CDR3 length: 15 amino acids. CDR3 bases: TGTGCCAGCAGCTTACCGCTCTGGGGGCACGAGACCCAGTACTTC. Amino acid sequence: CASSLPLWGHETQYF.

This chain joins TRBV5-1 and TRBJ1-5; D unresolved. Germline V gene lookup returns CDR1 SGHRS and CDR2 YFSETQ. The CDR3 is 13 residues long. V was trimmed by 5 bases and J by 5 bases, leaving 11 bases between them. CDR3 sequence (DNA): TGCGCCAGCAGTTTTTTACCTGATCAGCCCCAGCATTTT. Its protein product is CASSFLPDQPQHF. The full variable domain, with the rest looked up from reference TRBV5-1 and TRBJ1-5, is KAGVTQTPRYLIKTRGQQVTLSCSPISGHRSVSWYQQTPGQGLQFLFEYFSETQRNKGNFPGRFSGRQFSNSRSEMNVSTLELGDSALYLCASSFLPDQPQHFGDGTRLSIL.

The chain combines TRBV6-1 with TRBJ1-1; D is uncertain. This CDR3 contains 15 residues. V lost 0 bases and J 3 bases, leaving 11 bases between the germline ends. The germline gives CDR1 MNHNS, CDR2 SASEGT. CDR3 loop: CASSEARVGYTEAFF. CDR3 bases: TGTGCCAGCAGTGAAGCGCGGGTCGGGTACACTGAAGCTTTCTTT.

With regard to this clonotype: An end of the junction does not agree with germline; a read error may underlie this. This chain uses TRBV5-6 with TRBJ1-4; no definite D call. The CDR3 spans 15 residues. CDR1 is SGHDT, CDR2 YYEEEE, per germline. CDR3 in amino acids: CAGSLVTASNEKLFF. DNA for the CDR3: TGTGCCGGCAGCTTGGTGACTGCAAGTAATGAAAAACTGTTTTTT.

The chain has TRBV11-2 and TRBJ2-3; D not certain. The CDR3 covers 14 residues. Trimming left V 6 bases short and J 6 bases short, with 16 bases between. CDR1 is SGHAT and CDR2 is FQNNGV in the germline V gene. The CDR3 loop reads CASSRTHLEDTQYF. The DNA of the CDR3 is TGTGCCAGCAGTAGGACCCACCTCGAGGATACGCAGTATTTT.

The rearrangement joins TRBV6-2 or TRBV6-3 to TRBJ1-1; TRBD1 might be the D (5 bases). With 7 bases removed from V and 5 bases from J, the gap between germline ends came to 11 bases. The CDR3 consists of 12 residues. CDR1 and CDR2 from the germline V gene are MNHEY and SVGEGT. As DNA, the CDR3 is TGTGCCAGCACCGCGGGGGGAACTGAAGCTTTCTTT. It yields the protein CASTAGGTEAFF.

The chain links TRBV2 to TRBJ1-6, with D perhaps TRBD1 (5 bases). The ends were cut back, 8 bases at V and 7 bases at J, with 15 bases in the middle. The CDR3 is made up of 14 amino acids. The V gene's germline CDR1 is SNHLY and CDR2 FYNNEI. The chain's CDR3 is CASVKGAPNSPLHF. The CDR3 DNA is TGTGCCAGCGTTAAAGGGGCCCCGAATTCACCCCTCCACTTT.

V is TRBV16 and J is TRBJ1-2; D unresolved. The CDR3 is 12 residues long. Trimming took 10 bases from V and 6 from J, leaving 15 bases between them. From germline, CDR1 is KGHSY and CDR2 FQNENV. In DNA, the CDR3 is TGTGCCATCACACCCGAGGAGGATGGCTACACCTTC. Translation: CAITPEEDGYTF.

The rearrangement uses TRBV20-1 and TRBJ2-1; 7 bases map to TRBD1. V shed 4 bases, J shed 1 base, and the junction held 7 bases outside the gene matches. The CDR3 loop spans 15 amino acids. CDR1 DFQATT and CDR2 SNEGSKA come from the germline V gene (reference sequence). CDR3 sequence: CSANQDRVSYNEQFF. The CDR3 coding sequence is TGCAGTGCTAACCAAGACAGGGTTTCCTACAATGAGCAGTTCTTC.

This clonotype showed up just once. This chain connects TRBV6-4 to TRBJ1-2, with D unclear. Germline V gene sequence: CDR1 MRHNA, CDR2 SNTAGT. V lost 4 bases, J lost 7 bases, and 13 bases lay in between. CDR3 length equals 13 residues. The CDR3 loop reads CASSVEGVGGYTF. As DNA, the CDR3 is TGTGCCAGCAGTGTTGAGGGAGTGGGTGGCTACACCTTC.

As for this clonotype: Being one base from a much bigger clone, this may be a read error. The chain has TRBV10-3 and TRBJ2-3; 10 bases fit TRBD1. Germline CDR1 is ENHRY and CDR2 is SYGVKD. J lost 4 bases, V lost 0 bases, and 4 bases had no gene match. The CDR3 is made up of 16 amino acids. CDR3 sequence (DNA): TGTGCCATCAGTGAGTCGCGGACAGGGGGTTCAGATACGCAGTATTTT. Translating gives CAISESRTGGSDTQYF.

This rearrangement joins TRBV4-2 to TRBJ1-6; 9 positions agree with TRBD1. Trimming cost V 4 bases and J 7 bases; bases outside gene matches: 5. This CDR3 has 15 amino acids. The germline gives CDR1 LGHNA, CDR2 YNFKEQ. The CDR3 is CASSLTDRGNSPLHF. DNA of the CDR3: TGTGCCAGCAGCCTGACGGACAGGGGCAATTCACCCCTCCACTTT.

This chain joins TRBV29-1 and TRBJ1-4, with D unclear. There are 13 residues in the CDR3. Trimming pared 7 bases from V and 0 bases from J, leaving 9 bases between. The germline gives CDR1 SQVTM, CDR2 ANQGSEA. CDR3 DNA: TGCAGCGCAAGTCTCACAACTAATGAAAAACTGTTTTTT. This translates into CSASLTTNEKLFF.

DNA of the CDR3: TGCAGTGCTAATGAAGCGGGACAGTACAATGAGCAGTTCTTC. Protein: CSANEAGQYNEQFF. The chain recombines TRBV20-1 with TRBJ2-1; either TRBD1 or TRBD2 may fit D (7 bases each). The CDR3 totals 14 residues. V was clipped by 4 bases and J by 4 bases, with 14 bases between them. Germline V gives CDR1 DFQATT, CDR2 SNEGSKA (reference sequence).

The gene calls are TRBV7-3 and TRBJ2-1, with 8 bases aligning to TRBD2. Germline-derived CDR1 and CDR2 are SGHTA and FQGTGA. The V gene end was trimmed by 5 bases and the J gene end by 10 bases; junction bases not matched to a gene: 13. CDR3 length: 15 residues. The CDR3 sequence: CASSPDKGLVGEQFF. CDR3 DNA: TGTGCCAGCAGCCCAGATAAGGGACTAGTTGGGGAGCAGTTCTTC.

The rearrangement links TRBV6-5 to TRBJ2-7; D might be TRBD2 (6 bases). The V end was cut by 11 bases, the J end by 1 base, with 12 bases between. This CDR3 is built from 12 residues. The germline V gene encodes CDR1 MNHEY and CDR2 SVGAGI. The CDR3 DNA reads TGTGCCGCCCGGGACTTATCCTACGAGCAGTACTTC. It translates to CAARDLSYEQYF.

This chain connects TRBV20-1 to TRBJ2-1; 7 bases are shared with TRBD1. Germline V CDR1 and CDR2: DFQATT, SNEGSKA (reference sequence). The CDR3 runs 15 residues. V gave up 1 base and J gave up 8 bases; unmatched junction bases: 11. The DNA of the CDR3 is TGCAGTGCTAGAGGTCCGGGACAGTTTGCCGATGAGCAGTTCTTC. Protein sequence: CSARGPGQFADEQFF.

The chain is built from TRBV7-9 and TRBJ2-4; 12 nucleotides agree with TRBD2. Trimming removed 5 bases from V and 4 bases from J; junction bases left unmatched: 12. CDR1 and CDR2 from the germline V gene are SEHNR and FQNEAQ (reference sequence). CDR3 length: 18 amino acids. The CDR3 spells CASSQPLLAGGAKNIQYF. The CDR3 DNA is TGTGCCAGCAGCCAGCCATTACTAGCGGGGGGAGCTAAAAACATTCAGTACTTC.

The V and J genes are TRBV14 and TRBJ1-6, with TRBD1 matching 9 bases. The J segment lost 10 bases and the V segment lost 6 bases, leaving 7 bases of the junction unmatched. The CDR3 runs 14 residues. Germline loops: CDR1 SGHDN, CDR2 FVKESK. CDR3 loop: CASRSTGGGSPLHF. The CDR3 DNA follows: TGTGCCAGCAGAAGCACAGGGGGCGGGTCACCCCTCCACTTT. Full variable domain (remainder filled in from reference TRBV14 and TRBJ1-6): EAGVTQFPSHSVIEKGQTVTLRCDPISGHDNLYWYRRVMGKEIKFLLHFVKESKQDESGMPNNRFLAERTGGTYSTLKVQPAELEDSGVYFCASRSTGGGSPLHFGNGTRLTVT.

J is TRBJ2-5 and V is TRBV20-1; possible D gene TRBD2, 5 bases. Per germline, CDR1 DFQATT and CDR2 SNEGSKA (reference sequence). V gave up 0 bases and J gave up 0 bases, with 11 bases separating them. This CDR3 has 15 residues. The CDR3 loop reads CSARDPRTHQETQYF. For the CDR3, the DNA is TGCAGTGCTAGAGATCCCCGGACTCACCAAGAGACCCAGTACTTC.

The CDR3 DNA reads as TGTGCCAGCAGCGTAGGGCCCTTTACGTCAGATACGCAGTATTTT. This sequence encodes CASSVGPFTSDTQYF. The chain has TRBV9 and TRBJ2-3; D uncertain. CDR1 and CDR2 from the germline V gene are SGDLS and YYNGEE. The V and J ends lost 0 bases and 4 bases respectively, with 12 bases between them. CDR3 size: 15 residues.

This clonotype has just a few counts. Written as DNA, the CDR3 is TGTGCCAGCAGTCCGGGACAGTTAATCTACGAGCAGTACTTC. Its translation: CASSPGQLIYEQYF. The genes are TRBV12-3 or TRBV12-4 and TRBJ2-7, with 7 bases lining up with TRBD1. The junction had 7 bases not matched to a gene; V was cut back by 5 bases and J by 3 bases. The CDR3 runs 14 residues.

V is TRBV20-1 and J is TRBJ2-4; D remains ambiguous. Near its end, the DNA agrees better with TRBJ2-5, so the J call may be wrong. The germline gives CDR1 DFQATT, CDR2 SNEGSKA (reference sequence). The length of the CDR3 is 15 residues. CDR3 in DNA: TGCAGTGCTAGAGTGTGGCCTAGAGCCCAAGAGACCCAGTACTTC. Translation: CSARVWPRAQETQYF.

In DNA, the CDR3 is TGTGCCAGCAGCTCCGGGACAGGATTTGACGAGCAGTTCTTC. Protein sequence: CASSSGTGFDEQFF. The V gene is TRBV7-9, the J gene TRBJ2-1; 8 bases match TRBD1. Germline CDR1 SEHNR, CDR2 FQNEAQ (reference sequence). This CDR3 comprises 14 residues. Germline trimming cut 4 bases from V and 10 bases from J; bases unmatched to any gene: 9.

This clonotype was recorded many times. The chain joins TRBV4-2 to TRBJ1-2; no clear D gene. CDR1 and CDR2 (germline): LGHNA, YNFKEQ. V gave up 0 bases and J gave up 6 bases, with 11 bases separating them. The CDR3 is made up of 14 amino acids. The DNA of the CDR3 is TGTGCCAGCAGCCAAGATAGGCAGGTAGATGGCTACACCTTC. Translating it yields CASSQDRQVDGYTF.

The chain is built from TRBV15 and TRBJ2-4; 9 bases are a match to TRBD2. V gave up 0 bases and J gave up 8 bases; unmatched junction bases: 5. The CDR3 spans 15 residues. CDR1 is LNHNV, CDR2 YYDKDF, per germline (reference sequence). CDR3 in DNA: TGTGCCACCAGCAGAGACGCGGGGGGGCTAGACATTCAGTACTTC. Translated, it gives CATSRDAGGLDIQYF.

This clonotype turned up a few times. This sequence joins TRBV3-1 and TRBJ1-2; D gene ambiguous. The CDR3 sequence is 17 residues long. Germline CDR1 and CDR2: LGHDT and YNNKEL (reference sequence). The V and J ends lost 4 bases and 8 bases respectively, with 26 bases between them. As DNA, the CDR3 is TGTGCCAGCAGCCCAGAGATGGTACCACACGGAAGTTACGGCTACACCTTC. Translating gives CASSPEMVPHGSYGYTF.

The chain couples TRBV7-2 to TRBJ2-5, with a tentative D call TRBD2 (6 bases). In germline, CDR1 is SGHTA, CDR2 FQGNSA. The CDR3 extends over 17 amino acids. Trimming took 3 bases from V and 2 from J, leaving 19 bases between them. The CDR3 here is CASSFREARGDQETQYF. The CDR3 DNA reads as TGTGCCAGCAGCTTTCGGGAAGCCCGCGGGGATCAAGAGACCCAGTACTTC.

The chain employs TRBV7-9 and TRBJ1-2; no firm D call. Germline V gives CDR1 SEHNR, CDR2 FQNEAQ (reference sequence). The CDR3 loop spans 14 amino acids. V shed 5 bases and J shed 10 bases, with 20 bases lying between them. Here the CDR3 reads CASSPSDTNKVYTF. In DNA, the CDR3 is TGTGCCAGCAGCCCATCAGACACGAATAAGGTCTACACCTTC.